The T cell receptor beta chain under discussion was sequenced for a study of human T cells and chemical hapten exposure. General study points: TCRs at a frequency above 1 in 1000 stayed unchanged with DPC sensitization. Expanded TCRs showed more large CDR3 clusters than pre-sensitization or healthy control sets.

As to this clonotype: Its antigen remains unidentified.

Sample time point: pre-sensitization, week 0. The treatment is: therapeutic diphenylcyclopropenone sensitization with weekly scalp DPC. TCRdb re-derived calls from the RACE reads in MiXCR, one entry per CDR3 protein. Of some 400,000 distinct CDR3 sequences listed, 4.5% to 5.5% are singletons. The material was whole blood, obtained in connection with sensitization to the hapten diphenylcyclopropenone (DPC). The receptor's source is a woman between 50 and 59 years old with alopecia areata. Some clones in this sample may be carry-over from other donors' samples.

CDR3 in DNA: TGTGCCACCTACCCAGGGGGGATGAACACTGAAGCTTTCTTT. It specifies CATYPGGMNTEAFF. This chain connects TRBV6-6 to TRBJ1-1, with 7 nucleotides matching TRBD1. CDR3 length: 14 amino acids. V lost 10 bases to trimming and J lost 0 bases; unmatched junction nucleotides: 8. Per the germline V gene, CDR1 is MNHNY and CDR2 is SVGAGI (reference sequence).